These T cell receptor beta chains were read from a single sample in a study of radiation and T cells in renal cell carcinoma. Method: immunoSEQ multiplex PCR; TCRdb's copy keeps in-frame clones and lacks some. The sample carries 100,000 to 150,000 clones, about four fifths recorded once. The material sequenced was blood, taken from a patient whose treatment included radiotherapy and nephrectomy. The receptors were gathered from a woman aged 55 to 70 with renal cell carcinoma. The CDR3 runs from the conserved cysteine through the conserved F or W. The D gene is left open where the match is weak. The size field is filled for only some rows; it gives once, few, many or a size class.

TRBJ2-1,TRBD2,14,TRBV19,.,CASGGGGSNNEQFF,TGTGCCAGCGGGGGGGGCGGGAGCAACAATGAGCAGTTCTTC
TRBJ1-2,TRBD1,14,TRBV30,once,CAWTPGTGNYGYTF,TGTGCCTGGACTCCCGGGACAGGGAACTATGGCTACACCTTC
TRBJ1-2,.,13,TRBV25-1,.,CASSQGTNYGYTF,TGTGCCAGCAGTCAGGGGACTAACTATGGCTACACCTTC
TRBJ2-1,TRBD2,16,TRBV9,.,CASSVDASGRAYEQFF,TGTGCCAGCAGCGTAGATGCTAGCGGGAGGGCCTATGAGCAGTTCTTC
TRBJ2-6,.,16,TRBV29-1,once,CSVEEESHPSANVLTF,TGCAGCGTCGAAGAAGAGAGTCACCCTTCGGCCAACGTCCTGACTTTC
TRBJ1-3,.,13,TRBV7-3,.,CASSLGAGNTIYF,TGTGCCAGCAGCCTCGGAGCTGGAAACACCATATATTTT
TRBJ1-1,.,14,TRBV4-1,few,CASSQVGQNTEAFF,TGCGCCAGCAGCCAAGTGGGTCAGAACACTGAAGCTTTCTTT
TRBJ2-2,.,13,TRBV9,.,CASSVQGAGELFF,TGTGCCAGCAGCGTACAAGGGGCCGGGGAGCTGTTTTTT
TRBJ2-2,TRBD1,14,TRBV5-4,.,CASARGQNTGELFF,TGTGCCAGTGCCAGGGGGCAGAACACCGGGGAGCTGTTTTTT
TRBJ2-6,.,15,TRBV28,.,CASSLYVAGANVLTF,TGTGCCAGCAGTTTATACGTAGCTGGGGCCAACGTCCTGACTTTC
TRBJ2-3,TRBD1,16,TRBV27,once,CASTPNPDRAGGTQYF,TGTGCCAGCACTCCTAACCCGGACAGGGCTGGGGGTACGCAGTATTTT
TRBJ2-7,TRBD1,13,TRBV6-1,.,CASHDRAYYEQYF,TGTGCCAGCCATGACAGGGCCTACTACGAGCAGTACTTC
TRBJ1-5,.,12,TRBV9,few,CASSVGFQPQHF,TGTGCCAGCAGCGTAGGTTTTCAGCCCCAGCATTTT
TRBJ1-5,.,17,TRBV4-1,.,CASSQDSLYGGHQPQHF,TGCGCCAGCAGCCAAGATTCGCTTTACGGGGGGCATCAGCCCCAGCATTTT
TRBJ2-1,.,16,TRBV21-1,.,CASSKRWGRVVNEQFF,TGTGCCAGCAGCAAAAGATGGGGGCGCGTGGTCAATGAGCAGTTCTTC
TRBJ2-1,.,18,TRBV18,.,CASSPLGPARTVYNEQFF,TGTGCCAGCTCACCACTGGGTCCAGCGCGGACGGTCTACAATGAGCAGTTCTTC
TRBJ1-1,.,16,TRBV7-9,.,CASSPMSAGTSTEAFF,TGTGCCAGCAGCCCTATGTCGGCCGGGACGAGCACTGAAGCTTTCTTT
TRBJ2-7,.,11,TRBV19,.,CASSDRYEQYF,TGTGCCAGTAGTGACAGGTACGAGCAGTACTTC
TRBJ1-4,TRBD1,16,TRBV18,.,CASSPRGQGADEKLFF,TGTGCCAGCTCACCGAGGGGACAGGGGGCTGATGAAAAACTGTTTTTT
TRBJ2-5,.,15,TRBV19,once,CASRQRSRVGETQYF,TGTGCCAGTCGCCAGCGGAGCAGGGTTGGGGAGACCCAGTACTTC
TRBJ2-7,.,16,TRBV15,.,CATSRRRLKSSYEQYF,TGTGCCACCAGCAGACGACGGTTAAAGAGCTCCTACGAGCAGTACTTC
TRBJ2-5,.,15,TRBV5-1,.,CASSLEGRARETQYF,TGCGCCAGCAGCTTGGAGGGGCGGGCACGGGAGACCCAGTACTTC